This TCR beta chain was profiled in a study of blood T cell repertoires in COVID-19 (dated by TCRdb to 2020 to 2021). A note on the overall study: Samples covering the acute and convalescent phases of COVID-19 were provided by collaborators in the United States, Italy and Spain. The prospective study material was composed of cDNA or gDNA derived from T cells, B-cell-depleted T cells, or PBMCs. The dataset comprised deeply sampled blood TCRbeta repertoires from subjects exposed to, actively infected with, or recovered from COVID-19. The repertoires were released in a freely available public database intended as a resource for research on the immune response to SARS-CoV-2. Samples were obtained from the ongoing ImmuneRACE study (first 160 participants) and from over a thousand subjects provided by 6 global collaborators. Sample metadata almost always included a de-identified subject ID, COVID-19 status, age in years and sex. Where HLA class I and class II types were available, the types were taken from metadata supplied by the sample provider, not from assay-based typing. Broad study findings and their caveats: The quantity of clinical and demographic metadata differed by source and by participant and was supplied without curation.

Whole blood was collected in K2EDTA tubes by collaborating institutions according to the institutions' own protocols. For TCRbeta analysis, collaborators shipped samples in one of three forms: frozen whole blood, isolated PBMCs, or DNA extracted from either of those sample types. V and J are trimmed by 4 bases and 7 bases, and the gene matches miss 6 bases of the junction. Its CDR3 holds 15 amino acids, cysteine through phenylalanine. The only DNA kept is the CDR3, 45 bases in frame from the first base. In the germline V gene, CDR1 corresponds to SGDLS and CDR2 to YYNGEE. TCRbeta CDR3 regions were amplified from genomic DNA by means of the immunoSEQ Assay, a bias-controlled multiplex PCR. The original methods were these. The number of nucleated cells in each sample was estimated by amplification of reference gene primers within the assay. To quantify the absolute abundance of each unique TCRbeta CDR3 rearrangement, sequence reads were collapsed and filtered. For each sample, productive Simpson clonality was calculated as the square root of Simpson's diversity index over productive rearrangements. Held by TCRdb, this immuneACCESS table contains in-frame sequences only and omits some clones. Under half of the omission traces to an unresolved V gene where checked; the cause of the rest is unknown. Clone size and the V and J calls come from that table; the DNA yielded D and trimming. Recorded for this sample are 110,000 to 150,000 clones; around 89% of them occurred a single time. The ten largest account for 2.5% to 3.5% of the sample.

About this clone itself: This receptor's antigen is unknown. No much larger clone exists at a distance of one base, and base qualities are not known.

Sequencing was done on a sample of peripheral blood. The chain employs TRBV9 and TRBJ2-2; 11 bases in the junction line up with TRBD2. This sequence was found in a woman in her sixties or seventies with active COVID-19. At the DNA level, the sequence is TGTGCCAGCAGCTCCCAGACTAGCGGGATCGGGGAGCTGTTTTTT. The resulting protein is CASSSQTSGIGELFF.